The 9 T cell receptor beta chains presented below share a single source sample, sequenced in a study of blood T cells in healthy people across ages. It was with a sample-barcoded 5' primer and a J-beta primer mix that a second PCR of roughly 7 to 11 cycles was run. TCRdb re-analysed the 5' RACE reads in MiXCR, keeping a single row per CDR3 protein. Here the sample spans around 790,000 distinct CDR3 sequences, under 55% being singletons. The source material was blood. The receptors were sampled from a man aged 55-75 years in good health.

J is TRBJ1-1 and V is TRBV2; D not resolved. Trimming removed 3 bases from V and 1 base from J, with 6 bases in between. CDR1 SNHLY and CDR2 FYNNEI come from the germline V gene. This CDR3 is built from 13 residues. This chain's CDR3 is CASSDMSNTEAFF. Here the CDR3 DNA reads TGTGCCAGCAGTGATATGTCGAACACTGAAGCTTTCTTT.

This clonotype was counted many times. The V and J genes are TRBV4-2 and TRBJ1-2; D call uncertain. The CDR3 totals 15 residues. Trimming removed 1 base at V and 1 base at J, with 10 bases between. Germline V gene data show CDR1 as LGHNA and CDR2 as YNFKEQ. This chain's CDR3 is CASSQGAQDNYGYTF. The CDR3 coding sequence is TGTGCCAGCAGCCAAGGGGCCCAGGATAACTATGGCTACACCTTC.

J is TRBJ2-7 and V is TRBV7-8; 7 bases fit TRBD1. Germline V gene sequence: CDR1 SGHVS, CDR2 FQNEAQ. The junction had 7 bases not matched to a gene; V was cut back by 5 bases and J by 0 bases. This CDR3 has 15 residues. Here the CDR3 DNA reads TGTGCCAGCAGCCCAACAGGGGAGTTCTCCTACGAGCAGTACTTC. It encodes CASSPTGEFSYEQYF. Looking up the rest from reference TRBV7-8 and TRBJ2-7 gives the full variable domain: GAGVSQSPRYKVAKRGQDVALRCDPISGHVSLFWYQQALGQGPEFLTYFQNEAQLDKSGLPSDRFFAERPEGSVSTLKIQRTQQEDSAVYLCASSPTGEFSYEQYFGPGTRLTVT.

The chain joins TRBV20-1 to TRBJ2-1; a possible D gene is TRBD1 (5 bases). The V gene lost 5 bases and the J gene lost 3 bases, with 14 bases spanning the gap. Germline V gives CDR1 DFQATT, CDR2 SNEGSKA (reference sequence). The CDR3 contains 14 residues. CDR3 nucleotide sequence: TGCAGTGCTGTACGAGGAGACAGCTACAATGAGCAGTTCTTC. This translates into CSAVRGDSYNEQFF.

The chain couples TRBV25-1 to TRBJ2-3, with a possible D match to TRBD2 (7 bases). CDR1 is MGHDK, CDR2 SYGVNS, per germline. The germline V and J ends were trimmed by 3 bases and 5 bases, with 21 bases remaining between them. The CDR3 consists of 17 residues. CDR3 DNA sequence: TGTGCCAGCAGTGATTCACTGGGAGGGGGGGCGGAAGATACGCAGTATTTT. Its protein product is CASSDSLGGGAEDTQYF. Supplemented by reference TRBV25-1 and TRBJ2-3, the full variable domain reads EADIYQTPRYLVIGTGKKITLECSQTMGHDKMYWYQQDPGMELHLIHYSYGVNSTEKGDLSSESTVSRIRTEHFPLTLESARPSHTSQYLCASSDSLGGGAEDTQYFGPGTRLTVL.

CDR3 sequence (DNA): TGTGCCAGCAGTGAGGGACAGGGAACCGAACTTCCTAGTTCACCCCTCCACTTT. This translates into CASSEGQGTELPSSPLHF. The chain recombines TRBV2 with TRBJ1-6; 9 bases map to TRBD1. The J segment lost 9 bases and the V segment lost 3 bases, leaving 15 bases of the junction unmatched. Germline CDR1 reads SNHLY; CDR2 reads FYNNEI. The CDR3 loop spans 18 amino acids.

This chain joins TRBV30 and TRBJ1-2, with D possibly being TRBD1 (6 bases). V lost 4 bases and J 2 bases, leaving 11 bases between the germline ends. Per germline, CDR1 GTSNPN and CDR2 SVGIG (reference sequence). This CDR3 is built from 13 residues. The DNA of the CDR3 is TGTGCCTGGACCCCCGACAGGAACTATGGCTACACCTTC. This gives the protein CAWTPDRNYGYTF.

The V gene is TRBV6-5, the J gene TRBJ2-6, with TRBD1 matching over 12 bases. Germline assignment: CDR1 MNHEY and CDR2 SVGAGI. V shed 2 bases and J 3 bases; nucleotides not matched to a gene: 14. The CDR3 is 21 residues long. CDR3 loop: CASSYNSPGQGAGYGANVLTF. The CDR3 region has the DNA TGTGCCAGCAGTTACAATTCCCCGGGACAGGGGGCTGGGTATGGGGCCAACGTCCTGACTTTC.

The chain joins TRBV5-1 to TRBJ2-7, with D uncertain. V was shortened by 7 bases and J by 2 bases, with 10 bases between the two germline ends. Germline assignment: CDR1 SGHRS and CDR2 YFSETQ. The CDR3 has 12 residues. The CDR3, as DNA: TGCGCCAGCGGCCAGAATCCCTACGAGCAGTACTTC. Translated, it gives CASGQNPYEQYF.